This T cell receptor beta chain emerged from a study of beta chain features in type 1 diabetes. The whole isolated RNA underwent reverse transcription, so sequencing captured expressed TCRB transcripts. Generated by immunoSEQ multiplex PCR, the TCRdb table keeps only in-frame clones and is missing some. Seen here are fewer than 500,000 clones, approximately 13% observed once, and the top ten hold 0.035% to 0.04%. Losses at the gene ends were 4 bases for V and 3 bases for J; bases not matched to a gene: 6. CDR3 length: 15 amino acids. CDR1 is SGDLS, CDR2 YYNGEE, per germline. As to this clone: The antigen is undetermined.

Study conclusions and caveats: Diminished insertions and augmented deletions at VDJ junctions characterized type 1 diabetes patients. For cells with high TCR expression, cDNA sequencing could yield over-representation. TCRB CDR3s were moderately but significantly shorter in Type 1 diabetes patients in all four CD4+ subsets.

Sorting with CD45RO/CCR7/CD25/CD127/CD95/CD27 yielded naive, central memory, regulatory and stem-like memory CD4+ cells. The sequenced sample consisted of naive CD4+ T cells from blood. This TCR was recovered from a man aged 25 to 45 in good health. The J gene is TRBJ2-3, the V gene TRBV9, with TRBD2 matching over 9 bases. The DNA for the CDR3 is TGTGCCAGCAGCTCCGGGACTAGCAAGACAGATACGCAGTATTTT. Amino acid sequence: CASSSGTSKTDTQYF.